A single sample is the source of the 6 T cell receptor beta chains below, sequenced in a study of cytomegalovirus exposure and HLA in healthy donors. Primers: 60 Vbeta forward and 13 Jbeta reverse. Here immunoSEQ multiplex PCR was the method, and the copy in TCRdb shows in-frame clones only, minus some. The sample data list roughly 190,000 clones. The sequenced sample was PBMCs. The receptors were sampled from a woman aged 18-35 years in good health and CMV-seropositive.

This chain links TRBV30 with TRBJ1-1; D is undetermined. Germline CDR1 reads GTSNPN; CDR2 reads SVGIG (reference sequence). Trimming removed 4 bases at V and 1 base at J, with 7 bases between. The CDR3 has 12 residues. Here the CDR3 reads CAWKWANTEAFF. CDR3 sequence (DNA): TGTGCCTGGAAGTGGGCGAACACTGAAGCTTTCTTT.

The chain carries TRBV11-2 and TRBJ1-6, with 7 bases matching TRBD1. Trimming cost V 5 bases and J 9 bases; bases outside gene matches: 7. Per the germline V gene, CDR1 is SGHAT and CDR2 is FQNNGV. The CDR3 is 14 amino acids. Written as DNA, the CDR3 is TGTGCCAGCAGCGCCCGACAGGGTCTTTCACCCCTCCACTTT. Amino acid sequence: CASSARQGLSPLHF.

The V gene is TRBV5-1, the J gene TRBJ2-2; no firm D call. This CDR3 has 17 amino acids. Trimming pared 0 bases from V and 1 base from J, leaving 13 bases between. Germline CDR1 is SGHRS and CDR2 is YFSETQ. The CDR3 nucleotides are TGCGCCAGCAGCTTGGAGGCCAGAGGCTGGAACACCGGGGAGCTGTTTTTT. Translation gives CASSLEARGWNTGELFF. The full variable domain, in which reference TRBV5-1 and TRBJ2-2 provide the parts outside the CDR3, is KAGVTQTPRYLIKTRGQQVTLSCSPISGHRSVSWYQQTPGQGLQFLFEYFSETQRNKGNFPGRFSGRQFSNSRSEMNVSTLELGDSALYLCASSLEARGWNTGELFFGEGSRLTVL.

For this clone: A read error may produce the germline difference seen at one junction end. V and J are TRBV6-4 and TRBJ1-2; D unclear. The CDR3 sequence is 13 residues long. The germline V gene has CDR1 MRHNA and CDR2 SNTAGT. Written as DNA, the CDR3 is TGCGCCTGGGCGCTTTCGGAGGGCTATGGCTACACCTTC. Its protein product is CAWALSEGYGYTF.

This chain uses TRBV5-4 with TRBJ1-4; 10 bases agree with TRBD1. CDR3 length: 15 residues. With V trimmed by 3 bases and J by 3 bases, 2 bases remained unmatched. From germline, CDR1 is SGHNT and CDR2 YYREEE (reference sequence). CDR3 nucleotides: TGTGCCAGCAGCTGGACAGGGGGGGCTAATGAAAAACTGTTTTTT. The encoded protein is CASSWTGGANEKLFF. Full variable domain (rest looked up from reference TRBV5-4 and TRBJ1-4): ETGVTQSPTHLIKTRGQQVTLRCSSQSGHNTVSWYQQALGQGPQFIFQYYREEENGRGNFPPRFSGLQFPNYSSELNVNALELDDSALYLCASSWTGGANEKLFFGSGTQLSVL.

The chain recombines TRBV29-1 with TRBJ2-7; maybe TRBD1 (6 bases). V gave up 6 bases and J gave up 1 base, with 10 bases separating them. The CDR3 covers 12 residues. Germline loops: CDR1 SQVTM, CDR2 ANQGSEA. CDR3 sequence (DNA): TGCAGCGTCCCAGGGGTTTCCTACGAGCAGTACTTC. It yields the protein CSVPGVSYEQYF.